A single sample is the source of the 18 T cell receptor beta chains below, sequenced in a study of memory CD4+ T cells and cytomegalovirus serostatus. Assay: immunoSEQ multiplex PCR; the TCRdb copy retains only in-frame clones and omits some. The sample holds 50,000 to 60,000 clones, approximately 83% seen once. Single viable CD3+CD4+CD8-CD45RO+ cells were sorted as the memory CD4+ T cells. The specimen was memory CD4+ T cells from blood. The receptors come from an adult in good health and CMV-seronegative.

The CDR3 reads CASSLSSGGNREVSNQPQHF. In DNA, the CDR3 is TGTGCCAGCAGCTTAAGCTCAGGGGGGAACAGGGAAGTTAGCAATCAGCCCCAGCATTTT. The chain uses TRBV11-3 and TRBJ1-5; 7 bases fit TRBD1. The trim removed 2 bases at V and 0 bases at J, leaving 16 bases unmatched. The CDR3 is made up of 20 amino acids. The germline V gene encodes CDR1 SGHNT and CDR2 YENEEA.

The chain's CDR3 is CASSYSMFSYGYTF. The CDR3 nucleotides are TGTGCCAGCAGTTACTCGATGTTTTCGTATGGCTACACCTTC. The chain is built from TRBV6-5 and TRBJ1-2; D uncertain. Germline V gene sequence: CDR1 MNHEY, CDR2 SVGAGI. Trimming took 0 bases from V and 5 from J, leaving 10 bases between them. This CDR3 has 14 residues.

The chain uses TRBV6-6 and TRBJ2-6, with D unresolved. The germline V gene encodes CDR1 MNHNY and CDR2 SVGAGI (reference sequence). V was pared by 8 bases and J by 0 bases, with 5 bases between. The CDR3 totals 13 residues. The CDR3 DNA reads TGTGCCAGCTACTACTCTGGGGCCAACGTCCTGACTTTC. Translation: CASYYSGANVLTF.

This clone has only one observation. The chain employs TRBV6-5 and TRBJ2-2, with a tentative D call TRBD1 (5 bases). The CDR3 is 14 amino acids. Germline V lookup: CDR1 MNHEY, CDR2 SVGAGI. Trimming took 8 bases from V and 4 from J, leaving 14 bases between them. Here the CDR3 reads CASRVGPGTGELFF. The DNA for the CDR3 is TGTGCCAGCCGGGTGGGGCCGGGCACCGGGGAGCTGTTTTTT.

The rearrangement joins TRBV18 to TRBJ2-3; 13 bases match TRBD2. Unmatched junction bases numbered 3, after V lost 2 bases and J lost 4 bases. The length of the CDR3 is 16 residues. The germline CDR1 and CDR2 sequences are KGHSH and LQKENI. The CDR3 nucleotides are TGTGCCAGCTCACCAAGGACTAGCGGGGGAGCAGATACGCAGTATTTT. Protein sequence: CASSPRTSGGADTQYF.

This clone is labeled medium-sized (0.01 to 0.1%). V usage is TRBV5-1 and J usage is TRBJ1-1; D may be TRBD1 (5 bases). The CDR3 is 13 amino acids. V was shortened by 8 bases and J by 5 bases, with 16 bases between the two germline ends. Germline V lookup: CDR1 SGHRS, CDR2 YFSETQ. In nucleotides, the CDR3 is TGCGCCAGAGCCATCGGGGGGAGGACTGAAGCTTTCTTT. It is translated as CARAIGGRTEAFF.

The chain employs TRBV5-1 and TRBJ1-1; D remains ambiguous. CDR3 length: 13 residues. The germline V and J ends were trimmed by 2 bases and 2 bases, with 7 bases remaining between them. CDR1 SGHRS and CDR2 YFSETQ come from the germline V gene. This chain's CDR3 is CASSFNRNTEAFF. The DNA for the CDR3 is TGCGCCAGCAGCTTTAACAGAAACACTGAAGCTTTCTTT. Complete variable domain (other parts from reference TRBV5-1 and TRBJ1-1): KAGVTQTPRYLIKTRGQQVTLSCSPISGHRSVSWYQQTPGQGLQFLFEYFSETQRNKGNFPGRFSGRQFSNSRSEMNVSTLELGDSALYLCASSFNRNTEAFFGQGTRLTVV.

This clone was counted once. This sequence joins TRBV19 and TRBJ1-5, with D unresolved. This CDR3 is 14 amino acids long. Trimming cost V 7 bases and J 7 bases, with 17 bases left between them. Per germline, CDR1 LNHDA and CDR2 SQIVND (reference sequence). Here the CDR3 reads CASNLDVGMQPQHF. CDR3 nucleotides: TGTGCCAGTAACCTCGATGTCGGGATGCAGCCCCAGCATTTT.

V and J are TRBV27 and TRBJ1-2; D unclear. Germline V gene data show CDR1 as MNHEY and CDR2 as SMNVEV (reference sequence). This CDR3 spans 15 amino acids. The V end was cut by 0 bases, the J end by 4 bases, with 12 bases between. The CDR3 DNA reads TGTGCCAGCAGTTTATCAGGGTTAGGAGGCTATGGCTACACCTTC. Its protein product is CASSLSGLGGYGYTF.

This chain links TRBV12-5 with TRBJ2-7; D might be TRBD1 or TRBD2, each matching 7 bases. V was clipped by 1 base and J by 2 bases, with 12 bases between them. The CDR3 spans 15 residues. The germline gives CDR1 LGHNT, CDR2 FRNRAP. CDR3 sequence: CASGLASGGAYEQYF. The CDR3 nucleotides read TGTGCTAGTGGTTTGGCCTCAGGGGGGGCCTACGAGCAGTACTTC.

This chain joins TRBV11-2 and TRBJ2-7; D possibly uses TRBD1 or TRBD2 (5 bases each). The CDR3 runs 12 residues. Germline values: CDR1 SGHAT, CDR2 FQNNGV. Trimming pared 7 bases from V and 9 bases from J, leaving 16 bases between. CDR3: CASTIRAGGQYF. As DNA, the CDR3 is TGTGCCAGCACGATAAGGGCTGGGGGGCAGTACTTC.

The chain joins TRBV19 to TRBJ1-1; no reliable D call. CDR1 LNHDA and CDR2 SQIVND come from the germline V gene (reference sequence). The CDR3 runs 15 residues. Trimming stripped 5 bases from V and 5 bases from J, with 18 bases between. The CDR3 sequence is CASSLVRAAVTEAFF. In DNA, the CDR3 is TGTGCCAGTAGTTTGGTGCGGGCAGCGGTAACTGAAGCTTTCTTT.

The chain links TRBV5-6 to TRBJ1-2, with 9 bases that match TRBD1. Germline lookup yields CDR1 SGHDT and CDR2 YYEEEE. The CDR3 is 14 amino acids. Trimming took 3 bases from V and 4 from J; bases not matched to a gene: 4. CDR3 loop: CASSWDRERYGYTF. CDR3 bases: TGTGCCAGCAGCTGGGACAGGGAACGCTATGGCTACACCTTC.

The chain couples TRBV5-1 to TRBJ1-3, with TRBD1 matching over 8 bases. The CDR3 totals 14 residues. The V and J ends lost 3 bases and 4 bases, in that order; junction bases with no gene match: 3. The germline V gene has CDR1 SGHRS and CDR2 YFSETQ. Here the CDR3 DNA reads TGCGCCAGCAGCTCGGACAGGGAGGGAAACACCATATATTTT. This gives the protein CASSSDREGNTIYF.

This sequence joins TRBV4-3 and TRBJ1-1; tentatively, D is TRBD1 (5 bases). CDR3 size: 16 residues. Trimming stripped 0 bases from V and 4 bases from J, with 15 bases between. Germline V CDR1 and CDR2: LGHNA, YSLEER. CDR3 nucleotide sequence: TGCGCCAGCAGCCAAGATGCGCGCAGGGTGGGCACTGAAGCTTTCTTT. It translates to CASSQDARRVGTEAFF.

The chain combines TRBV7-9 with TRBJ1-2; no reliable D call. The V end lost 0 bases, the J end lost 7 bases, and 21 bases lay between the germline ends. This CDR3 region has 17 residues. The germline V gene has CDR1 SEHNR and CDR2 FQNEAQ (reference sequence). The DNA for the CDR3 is TGTGCCAGCAGCTTAGCCGGGCCAGGTCCACCCTTGGGTGGCTACACCTTC. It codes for CASSLAGPGPPLGGYTF.

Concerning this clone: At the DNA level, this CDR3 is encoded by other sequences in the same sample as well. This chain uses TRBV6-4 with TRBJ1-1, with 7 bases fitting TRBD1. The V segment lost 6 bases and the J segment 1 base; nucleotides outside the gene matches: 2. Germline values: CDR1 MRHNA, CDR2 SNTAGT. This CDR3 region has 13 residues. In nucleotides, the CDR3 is TGTGCCAGCAGAAGGACAGGGAACACTGAAGCTTTCTTT. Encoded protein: CASRRTGNTEAFF.

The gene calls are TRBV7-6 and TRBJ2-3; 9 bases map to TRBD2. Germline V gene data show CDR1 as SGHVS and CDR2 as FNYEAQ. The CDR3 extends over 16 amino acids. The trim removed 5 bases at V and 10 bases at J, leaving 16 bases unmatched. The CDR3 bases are TGTGCCAGCAGCGCCCTCGGCGCGGGGGGGGCCCGATCGCAGTATTTT. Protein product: CASSALGAGGARSQYF.